This T cell receptor beta chain was recovered during a study of response to subunit inactivated influenza vaccine (dated by TCRdb to 2016 to 2019). Some background on the complete study: The study used deep quantitative T cell receptor repertoire profiling to track responses to a trivalent subunit inactivated influenza vaccine.

This clonotype was seen only a few times. Its antigen remains undetermined. The input lacks base qualities; no much larger clone sits a single base away. Library construction relied on RT-PCR. Sequencing took place on an Illumina HiSeq 2500. TCRdb trimmed public reads at Q25 via fastp, called clones via MiXCR and kept in-frame beta chains. Every CDR3 protein is listed once, alongside the most common genes and DNA of its rows. The sample data list around 600,000 distinct CDR3 sequences, and about 11% of these were observed just once. Clones ranked in the top ten supply approximately 11% of the sample. Summary of the overall study and its limitations: The authors proposed that each seasonal influenza vaccination may bring in only a limited number of new T cells.

These data were likewise used in another study, on T cells expressing NK-cell markers. The second publication reports: 5'RACE template switching, by which a universal primer site and unique molecular identifiers were added, was used to make TCR beta cDNA libraries. In sorted CD3+CD56+NKG2C+, CD3+CD56+NKG2C- and CD3+CD56-NKG2C+ T-cell subsets from several donors, TCR beta-chain repertoires were profiled. Of the eight sequenced donors, seven were found to be HCMV-seropositive and one was found to be HCMV-seronegative. In several experiments an anti-gammadeltaTCR antibody was added to restrict sorting to alphabetaTCR-expressing T cells. In a handful of donors, the dominant CD3+CD56+NKG2C+ clonotypes ranked among the top 10 CD8+ clonotypes, making up roughly 1.0-8% of CD8+ T cells. Those dominant clonotypes were again the most abundant among CD3+CD56-NKG2C+ cells in four donors, at roughly 25-65%. It remained unclear whether the expanded NKG2C-expressing T cell clones were specific for HCMV antigens. Randomly selected healthy volunteers, three men and five women, were used as the eight sequenced donors. HCMV-specific IgG was detected in serum with a commercial ELISA kit to determine HCMV serostatus. Ficoll density gradient centrifugation was used to isolate peripheral blood mononuclear cells from blood. For several donors, bulk peripheral blood T-cell repertoires were also sequenced from unsorted PBMC. cDNA synthesis was primed from the TCR beta constant segment and was followed by two successive PCR amplification steps. Sequencing of the libraries produced 2 x 150 bp reads on Illumina HiSeq 2000/2500, MiSeq or NextSeq. MIGEC was used to demultiplex reads and group the reads by UMI, and MiTCR was used to assemble and quantify clonotypes. To exclude erroneous sequences, any TCR cDNA sequence not supported by at least two reads was discarded. The tcR package was used for downstream repertoire analysis, with clonotypes matched between fractions based on CDR3 nucleotide sequence plus V segment. VDJmatch was used to annotate antigen specificity against VDJdb, with one amino acid substitution in CDR3 permitted.

This sequence originates from a man in his fifties who received an inactivated influenza vaccine. Donor details come from another sample of the same person, matched by shared clones. Sequences were derived from PBMCs from blood, sampled on the day of vaccination.

The DNA is as follows: TGTGCCAGCAGTTACCTAGGTCAGAAGCAAGGCAATGAGCAGTTCTTC. The encoded protein is CASSYLGQKQGNEQFF. Recombination joined TRBV6-2 or TRBV6-3 with TRBJ2-1, with no D gene named confidently. The CDR3 runs 16 amino acids, cysteine and phenylalanine included. Here the CDR3 DNA is all that survives: 48 bases in frame from base 1. For CDR1 and CDR2, the germline V gene lists MNHEY and SVGEGT. V drops 2 bases and J drops 6 bases, leaving 17 bases in between.